Detailed here is one T cell receptor beta chain. Using immunoSEQ multiplex PCR, the repertoire was profiled, and TCRdb retains in-frame clones only, with some absent. The table shows more than 40,000 clones, with 87% occurring only once. The data were taken from a study of blood T cell repertoires in COVID-19. Germline V gene data show CDR1 as LGHNA and CDR2 as YSLEER. V gave up 4 bases and J gave up 8 bases; unmatched junction bases: 9. The CDR3 contains 14 residues. The receptor was derived from a man aged 55 to 69 with acute or convalescent COVID-19. The sequencing input was peripheral blood. The rearrangement uses TRBV4-3 and TRBJ1-2; 8 bases fit TRBD1. CDR3 sequence (DNA): TGCGCCAGCAGCCCGGACAGGGTAACGGGGGGCTACACCTTC. Protein product: CASSPDRVTGGYTF.